The rows below give T cell receptor beta chains drawn from one sample of a study of cytomegalovirus exposure and HLA in healthy donors. The assay was immunoSEQ multiplex PCR, and TCRdb's table has in-frame clones only and misses some. The sample yields some 110,000 clones, approximately 80% seen once. The specimen was PBMCs. These receptor sequences come from a man aged 30 to 45 in good health and CMV-seropositive. The CDR3 runs from the conserved cysteine through the conserved F or W. Fields, in order: D gene, J gene, clone size, V gene, CDR3 DNA, CDR3 protein. A D gene is named only where the DNA matches it firmly. Clone sizes are given selectively: once, few, many, or a class where the clone is expanded.

d_gene: NA
j_gene: TRBJ1-2
abundance: NA
v_gene: TRBV2
CDR3nt: TGTGCCAGCAGTGAAGACCCCACAGGGCGGGTTTATGGCTACACCTTC
CDR3aa: CASSEDPTGRVYGYTF

d_gene: TRBD2
j_gene: TRBJ2-5
abundance: NA
v_gene: TRBV2
CDR3nt: TGTGCCAGCAGTAACGGGCTAGCGGTCCAAGAGACCCAGTACTTC
CDR3aa: CASSNGLAVQETQYF

d_gene: TRBD2
j_gene: TRBJ2-1
abundance: NA
v_gene: TRBV19
CDR3nt: TGTGCCAGTAGTATACTCTTGACTAGCGATCCGGGGGAGCAGTTCTTC
CDR3aa: CASSILLTSDPGEQFF

d_gene: TRBD1
j_gene: TRBJ1-2
abundance: NA
v_gene: TRBV10-2
CDR3nt: TGCGCCAGCAGGGCGGACAGGGGAGGCTATGGCTACACCTTC
CDR3aa: CASRADRGGYGYTF

d_gene: NA
j_gene: TRBJ1-2
abundance: NA
v_gene: TRBV19
CDR3nt: TGTGCCAGTAGTATAGAGGGCTATAGCTATGGCTACACCTTC
CDR3aa: CASSIEGYSYGYTF

d_gene: TRBD1
j_gene: TRBJ2-7
abundance: NA
v_gene: TRBV9
CDR3nt: TGTGCCAGCAGCACCGGGACAGGGGGCTTCTCCGAGCAGTACTTC
CDR3aa: CASSTGTGGFSEQYF

d_gene: NA
j_gene: TRBJ1-2
abundance: NA
v_gene: TRBV6-5
CDR3nt: TGTGCCAGCAGCCCACAGGGCATCTATGGCTACACCTTC
CDR3aa: CASSPQGIYGYTF

d_gene: TRBD2
j_gene: TRBJ2-2
abundance: NA
v_gene: TRBV5-1
CDR3nt: TGCGCCAGCAGCCGTCCCGGGACTAGCGGGAGCGGGGCCGGGGAGCTGTTTTTT
CDR3aa: CASSRPGTSGSGAGELFF

d_gene: NA
j_gene: TRBJ2-2
abundance: NA
v_gene: TRBV5-1
CDR3nt: TGCGCCAGCAGCTTGAGACAGCGGGTGAACACCGGGGAGCTGTTTTTT
CDR3aa: CASSLRQRVNTGELFF

d_gene: NA
j_gene: TRBJ2-2
abundance: few
v_gene: TRBV5-1
CDR3nt: TGCGCCAGCAGCTTGACCCCAGGGCAAGTAGGCGTCGGGGAGCTGTTTTTT
CDR3aa: CASSLTPGQVGVGELFF

d_gene: TRBD2
j_gene: TRBJ2-3
abundance: NA
v_gene: TRBV7-3
CDR3nt: TGTGCCAGCAGCTTAATCGGCGGGGGGGCCACAGATACGCAGTATTTT
CDR3aa: CASSLIGGGATDTQYF

d_gene: NA
j_gene: TRBJ1-6
abundance: NA
v_gene: TRBV5-1
CDR3nt: TGCGCCAGCAGCTTGGTGGGCGATTCACCCCTCCACTTT
CDR3aa: CASSLVGDSPLHF

d_gene: TRBD1
j_gene: TRBJ2-2
abundance: NA
v_gene: TRBV5-1
CDR3nt: TGCGCCAGCAGCCGGAGGGACAGGGGGATCGGGGAGCTGTTTTTT
CDR3aa: CASSRRDRGIGELFF

d_gene: NA
j_gene: TRBJ2-7
abundance: NA
v_gene: TRBV4-1
CDR3nt: TGCGCCAGCAGCCAAGATGGGCGGGGACTCGACGAGCAGTACTTC
CDR3aa: CASSQDGRGLDEQYF

d_gene: TRBD1
j_gene: TRBJ2-2
abundance: NA
v_gene: TRBV7-9
CDR3nt: TGTTCCAGCAGCTCTTGGACAGGGGGCCTGAACACCGGGGAGCTGTTTTTT
CDR3aa: CSSSSWTGGLNTGELFF

d_gene: TRBD1
j_gene: TRBJ1-4
abundance: NA
v_gene: TRBV6-1
CDR3nt: TGTGCCAGCAGTCAGCCGGGACAGGGATATGAAAAACTGTTTTTT
CDR3aa: CASSQPGQGYEKLFF

d_gene: NA
j_gene: TRBJ1-2
abundance: NA
v_gene: TRBV9
CDR3nt: TGTGCCAGCAGCCTGGGCATGGGGAGAGACTATGGCTACACCTTC
CDR3aa: CASSLGMGRDYGYTF

d_gene: NA
j_gene: TRBJ1-1
abundance: NA
v_gene: TRBV7-9
CDR3nt: TGTGCCAGCAGCCCGGGGGGGACCACTGAAGCTTTCTTT
CDR3aa: CASSPGGTTEAFF

d_gene: TRBD2
j_gene: TRBJ2-7
abundance: NA
v_gene: TRBV5-1
CDR3nt: TGCGCCAGCAGCTTGGGGGGGGGCTACGAGCAGTACTTC
CDR3aa: CASSLGGGYEQYF

d_gene: TRBD1
j_gene: TRBJ1-4
abundance: once
v_gene: TRBV5-4
CDR3nt: TGTGCCAGCAGCGTAGACAGGGACGCTAATGAAAAACTGTTTTTT
CDR3aa: CASSVDRDANEKLFF

d_gene: NA
j_gene: TRBJ2-5
abundance: NA
v_gene: TRBV7-2
CDR3nt: TGTGCCAGCAGCTCCGTCGGCGGAGAGGGAGAGACCCAGTACTTC
CDR3aa: CASSSVGGEGETQYF

d_gene: TRBD2
j_gene: TRBJ2-1
abundance: NA
v_gene: TRBV6-1
CDR3nt: TGTGCCAGCAGTGAGCGTCTTAGCGGGAGGGAGAGCTCCTACAATGAGCAGTTCTTC
CDR3aa: CASSERLSGRESSYNEQFF

d_gene: TRBD2
j_gene: TRBJ2-1
abundance: once
v_gene: TRBV6-5
CDR3nt: TGTGCCAGCAGTTACTCCTCCCAGCGGGGGGCCCATGAGCAGTTCTTC
CDR3aa: CASSYSSQRGAHEQFF

d_gene: TRBD1
j_gene: TRBJ2-3
abundance: NA
v_gene: TRBV5-4
CDR3nt: TGTGCCAGCAGCTTGGCCTCAGGGGGCGGCACATATACGCAGTATTTT
CDR3aa: CASSLASGGGTYTQYF

d_gene: TRBD2
j_gene: TRBJ2-1
abundance: NA
v_gene: TRBV7-2
CDR3nt: TGTGCCAGCAGCTCGCGACTAGCGGGAGCTCGAGAGCAGTTCTTC
CDR3aa: CASSSRLAGAREQFF

d_gene: NA
j_gene: TRBJ1-2
abundance: NA
v_gene: TRBV10-3
CDR3nt: TGTGCCATCAGTGAGCAGGGGAACGGGTATGGCTACACCTTC
CDR3aa: CAISEQGNGYGYTF

d_gene: NA
j_gene: TRBJ2-1
abundance: few
v_gene: TRBV5-8
CDR3nt: TGTGCCAGCAGCTTGCTACTCACAGGGTTCTCCTACAATGAGCAGTTCTTC
CDR3aa: CASSLLLTGFSYNEQFF

d_gene: NA
j_gene: TRBJ1-2
abundance: NA
v_gene: TRBV4-1
CDR3nt: TGCGCCAGCAGCCCATCACAGAACAGGGAAGGCTATGGCTACACCTTC
CDR3aa: CASSPSQNREGYGYTF

d_gene: TRBD1
j_gene: TRBJ1-1
abundance: NA
v_gene: TRBV28
CDR3nt: TGTGCCAGCAGTTTACCAGGGGGCACTGAAGCTTTCTTT
CDR3aa: CASSLPGGTEAFF

d_gene: TRBD2
j_gene: TRBJ2-3
abundance: once
v_gene: TRBV6-1
CDR3nt: TGTGCCAGCAGTGAACGGCTAGCGGGAGAGGGGGGCACAGATACGCAGTATTTT
CDR3aa: CASSERLAGEGGTDTQYF

d_gene: TRBD1
j_gene: TRBJ2-2
abundance: NA
v_gene: TRBV7-9
CDR3nt: TGTGCCAGCAGCTTAATACGGGCCAACAGGGGGCTCACCGGGGAGCTGTTTTTT
CDR3aa: CASSLIRANRGLTGELFF

d_gene: TRBD2
j_gene: TRBJ2-1
abundance: NA
v_gene: TRBV5-1
CDR3nt: TGCGCCAGCAGCTTGAGACTAGCGGGGGCCTCTGGTGAGCAGTTCTTC
CDR3aa: CASSLRLAGASGEQFF

d_gene: TRBD1
j_gene: TRBJ1-2
abundance: once
v_gene: TRBV28
CDR3nt: TGTGCCAGTAGACAGGGGATGGGCCATGGCTACACCTTC
CDR3aa: CASRQGMGHGYTF

d_gene: NA
j_gene: TRBJ1-1
abundance: NA
v_gene: TRBV11-2
CDR3nt: TGTGCCAGCAGCTTAATGGGGGGCACTGAAGCTTTCTTT
CDR3aa: CASSLMGGTEAFF

d_gene: NA
j_gene: TRBJ1-2
abundance: NA
v_gene: TRBV19
CDR3nt: TGTGCCAGTAGTATTCTACACAGTAAGAACTATGGCTACACCTTC
CDR3aa: CASSILHSKNYGYTF

d_gene: TRBD1
j_gene: TRBJ2-5
abundance: NA
v_gene: TRBV19
CDR3nt: TGTGCCAGTAGCCGTAGAGACGGGACAGACCAAGAGACCCAGTACTTC
CDR3aa: CASSRRDGTDQETQYF

d_gene: NA
j_gene: TRBJ1-5
abundance: NA
v_gene: TRBV7-8
CDR3nt: TGTGCCAGCAGCCCATTTGACTCCAATCAGCCCCAGCATTTT
CDR3aa: CASSPFDSNQPQHF

d_gene: NA
j_gene: TRBJ2-5
abundance: few
v_gene: TRBV4-1
CDR3nt: TGCGCCAGCAGCCAAGAACCGACTAGGTCGGAGACCCAGTACTTC
CDR3aa: CASSQEPTRSETQYF

d_gene: TRBD1
j_gene: TRBJ1-2
abundance: NA
v_gene: TRBV5-1
CDR3nt: TGCGCCAGCAGCTTGGGGGGACAGGGGTTTGGCTACACCTTC
CDR3aa: CASSLGGQGFGYTF

d_gene: NA
j_gene: TRBJ2-5
abundance: few
v_gene: TRBV5-1
CDR3nt: TGCGCCAGCAGCCCGGACTGGCTCGGAGAGACCCAGTACTTC
CDR3aa: CASSPDWLGETQYF

d_gene: NA
j_gene: TRBJ1-1
abundance: NA
v_gene: TRBV11-2
CDR3nt: TGTGTCAGCAGCTTAGCATGGGGCGGAACTGAAGCTTTCTTT
CDR3aa: CVSSLAWGGTEAFF

d_gene: NA
j_gene: TRBJ1-1
abundance: NA
v_gene: TRBV5-1
CDR3nt: TGCGCCAGCAGCTTTCACTTACGGGAGACTGAAGCTTTCTTT
CDR3aa: CASSFHLRETEAFF

d_gene: NA
j_gene: TRBJ1-5
abundance: few
v_gene: TRBV5-5
CDR3nt: TGTGCCAGCAGCTTGGCCTCTTTCACTAATCAGCCCCAGCATTTT
CDR3aa: CASSLASFTNQPQHF

d_gene: TRBD1
j_gene: TRBJ2-5
abundance: NA
v_gene: TRBV7-9
CDR3nt: TGTGCCAGCAGCTTCACAGGGGGCCTAGAGACCCAGTACTTC
CDR3aa: CASSFTGGLETQYF

d_gene: NA
j_gene: TRBJ1-2
abundance: NA
v_gene: TRBV6-6
CDR3nt: TGTGCCAGCAGTACGGACAGCTATGGCTACACCTTC
CDR3aa: CASSTDSYGYTF

d_gene: TRBD2
j_gene: TRBJ2-1
abundance: NA
v_gene: TRBV5-1
CDR3nt: TGCGCCAGGATTACTAGCGGGAGTAAGAATGAGCAGTTCTTC
CDR3aa: CARITSGSKNEQFF

d_gene: TRBD1
j_gene: TRBJ2-7
abundance: NA
v_gene: TRBV2
CDR3nt: TGTGCCAGCACCTTGCGACAGGGACGGACCTACGAGCAGTACTTC
CDR3aa: CASTLRQGRTYEQYF

d_gene: TRBD1
j_gene: TRBJ1-3
abundance: NA
v_gene: TRBV5-4
CDR3nt: TGTGCCAGCAGCCGGGACAGGAACTCTGGAAACACCATATATTTT
CDR3aa: CASSRDRNSGNTIYF

d_gene: NA
j_gene: TRBJ2-2
abundance: NA
v_gene: TRBV4-1
CDR3nt: TGCGCCAGCAGCCCCGGGGCGCGGGGCACCGGGGAGCTGTTTTTT
CDR3aa: CASSPGARGTGELFF

d_gene: TRBD1
j_gene: TRBJ1-2
abundance: NA
v_gene: TRBV10-3
CDR3nt: TGTGCCATCACCGAGACAGGGGCCGGTGGCTACACCTTC
CDR3aa: CAITETGAGGYTF

d_gene: NA
j_gene: TRBJ2-5
abundance: NA
v_gene: TRBV6-6
CDR3nt: TGTGCCAGCAGGGAGGGTACGCGAGAGACCCAGTACTTC
CDR3aa: CASREGTRETQYF

d_gene: NA
j_gene: TRBJ1-2
abundance: NA
v_gene: TRBV6-5
CDR3nt: TGTGCCAGCAGTCCACAGGATAACTATGGCTACACCTTC
CDR3aa: CASSPQDNYGYTF

d_gene: TRBD1
j_gene: TRBJ2-3
abundance: NA
v_gene: TRBV10-3
CDR3nt: TGTGCCATCCAGGGGGCGTCAGATACGCAGTATTTT
CDR3aa: CAIQGASDTQYF

d_gene: TRBD1
j_gene: TRBJ1-1
abundance: NA
v_gene: TRBV29-1
CDR3nt: TGCAGCGTTGGCGGCGACAGGGGGCGCGGAAACACTGAAGCTTTCTTT
CDR3aa: CSVGGDRGRGNTEAFF

d_gene: NA
j_gene: TRBJ1-6
abundance: NA
v_gene: TRBV11-2
CDR3nt: TGTGCCAGCAGGTCACAGGCGGTTCATTCACCCCTCCACTTT
CDR3aa: CASRSQAVHSPLHF

d_gene: NA
j_gene: TRBJ1-2
abundance: NA
v_gene: TRBV29-1
CDR3nt: TGCAGCGTTGGAGGTTCAGACTATGGCTACACCTTC
CDR3aa: CSVGGSDYGYTF